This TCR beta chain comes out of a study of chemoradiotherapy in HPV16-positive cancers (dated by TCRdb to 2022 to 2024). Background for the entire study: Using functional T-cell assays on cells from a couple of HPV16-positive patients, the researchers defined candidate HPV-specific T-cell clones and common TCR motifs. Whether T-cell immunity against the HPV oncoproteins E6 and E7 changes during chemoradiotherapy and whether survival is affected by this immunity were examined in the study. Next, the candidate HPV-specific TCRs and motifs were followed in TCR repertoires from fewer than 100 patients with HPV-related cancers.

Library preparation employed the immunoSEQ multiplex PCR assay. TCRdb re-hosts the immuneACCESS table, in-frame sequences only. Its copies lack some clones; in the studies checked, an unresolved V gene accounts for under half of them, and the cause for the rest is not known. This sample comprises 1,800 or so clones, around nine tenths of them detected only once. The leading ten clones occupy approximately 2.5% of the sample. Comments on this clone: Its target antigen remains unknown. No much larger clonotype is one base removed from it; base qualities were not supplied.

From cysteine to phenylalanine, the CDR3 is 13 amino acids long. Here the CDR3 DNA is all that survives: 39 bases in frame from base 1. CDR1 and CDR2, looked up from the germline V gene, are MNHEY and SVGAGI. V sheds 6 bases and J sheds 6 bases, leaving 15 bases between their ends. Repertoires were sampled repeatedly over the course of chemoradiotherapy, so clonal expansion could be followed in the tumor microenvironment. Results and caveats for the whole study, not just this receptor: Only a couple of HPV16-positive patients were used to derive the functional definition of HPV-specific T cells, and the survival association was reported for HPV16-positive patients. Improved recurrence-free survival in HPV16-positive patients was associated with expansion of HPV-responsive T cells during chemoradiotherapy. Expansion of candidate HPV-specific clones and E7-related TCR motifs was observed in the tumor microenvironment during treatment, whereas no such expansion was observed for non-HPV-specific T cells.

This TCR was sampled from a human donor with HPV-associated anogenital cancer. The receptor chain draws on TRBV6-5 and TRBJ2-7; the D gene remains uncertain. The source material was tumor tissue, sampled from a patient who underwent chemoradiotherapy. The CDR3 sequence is CASSSSWLGEQYF. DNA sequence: TGTGCCAGCAGCTCTAGTTGGTTAGGCGAGCAGTACTTC.